Sequencing of this T cell receptor beta chain was carried out in a study of OX40 agonist ivuxolimab in advanced cancers. On the study more broadly: An agonistic anti-OX40 (CD134) antibody, ivuxolimab, was used to treat the patients.

Study-wide results and caveats: Among expanded peripheral T cells, antigen specificity went undetermined. Low normalized clonal expansion also occurred in some nonresponding patients.

Clones were sequenced by immunoSEQ multiplex PCR, and TCRdb holds only the in-frame ones, with some missing. The sample records under 110,000 clones, 90% being singletons. In the case of this clone: Its antigen is still unknown.

This CDR3 has 13 amino acids. This receptor was identified in an adult with an advanced solid tumor such as melanoma, head and neck, liver or kidney cancer. The material was CD4+ or CD8+ T cells sorted from blood, obtained in a trial of the OX40 agonist ivuxolimab. This chain uses TRBV21-1 with TRBJ2-7; the table's D call of TRBD1 was not tested on the DNA. TRBV21-1 represents a pseudogene. CDR3 residues: CARRLDKRYEQYF. The CDR3 DNA is TGTGCCAGGAGATTGGACAAACGATACGAGCAGTACTTC.